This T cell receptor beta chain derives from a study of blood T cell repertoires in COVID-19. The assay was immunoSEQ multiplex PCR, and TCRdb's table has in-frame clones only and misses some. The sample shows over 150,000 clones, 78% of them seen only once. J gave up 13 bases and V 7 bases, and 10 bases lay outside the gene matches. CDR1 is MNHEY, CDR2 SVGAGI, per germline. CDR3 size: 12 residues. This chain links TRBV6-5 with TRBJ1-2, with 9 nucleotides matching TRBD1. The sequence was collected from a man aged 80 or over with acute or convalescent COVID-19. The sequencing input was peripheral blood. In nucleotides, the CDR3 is TGTGCCAGCAAGGGGACAGGGCCCCGTCTCACCTTC. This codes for CASKGTGPRLTF.